A single sample is the source of the 30 T cell receptor beta chains below, sequenced in a study of blood T cell repertoires in COVID-19. Sequencing was performed with immunoSEQ multiplex PCR; in TCRdb, only in-frame clones are kept and a portion is missing. The table has under 130,000 clones, roughly 85% seen once. The sequenced material came from peripheral blood. These receptor sequences come from a man aged 50 to 60 with acute or convalescent COVID-19.

V is TRBV9 and J is TRBJ2-7; tentative D call: TRBD1 (5 bases). V was trimmed by 3 bases and J by 3 bases, leaving 13 bases between them. There are 14 residues in the CDR3. The germline gives CDR1 SGDLS, CDR2 YYNGEE. DNA of the CDR3: TGTGCCAGCAGCGCCGACAGTTACCTCTACGAGCAGTACTTC. It yields the protein CASSADSYLYEQYF.

J is TRBJ2-3 and V is TRBV30; no reliable D call. CDR1 and CDR2 (germline): GTSNPN, SVGIG (reference sequence). The CDR3 has 14 residues. The V end was cut by 2 bases, the J end by 2 bases, with 11 bases between. The CDR3 here is CAWSLVGVTDTQYF. The DNA for the CDR3 is TGTGCCTGGAGTTTGGTCGGTGTCACAGATACGCAGTATTTT.

The genes are TRBV28 and TRBJ2-7, with D perhaps TRBD1 (5 bases). Per germline, CDR1 MDHEN and CDR2 SYDVKM. Trimming left V 4 bases short and J 3 bases short, with 7 bases between. The CDR3 totals 12 residues. CDR3 sequence: CASSWGSYEQYF. DNA for the CDR3: TGTGCCAGCAGTTGGGGCAGCTACGAGCAGTACTTC.

This chain joins TRBV15 and TRBJ2-7, with TRBD1 matching over 11 bases. The CDR3 length is 15 residues. CDR1 and CDR2 from the germline V gene are LNHNV and YYDKDF (reference sequence). V dropped 5 bases and J dropped 7; count of bases not matched to a gene: 10. CDR3 sequence (DNA): TGTGCCACCAGCCCCGGGACAGGGGGATTATATGAGCAGTACTTC. It encodes CATSPGTGGLYEQYF.

The rearrangement uses TRBV7-8 and TRBJ1-2, with D perhaps matching TRBD1 (6 bases). The germline V and J ends were trimmed by 4 bases and 8 bases, with 20 bases remaining between them. CDR1 and CDR2 from the germline V gene are SGHVS and FQNEAQ. The CDR3 consists of 15 residues. The CDR3 protein is CASSSLMTGLLGYTF. In DNA form, the CDR3 reads TGTGCCAGCAGCTCCCTCATGACAGGTTTATTGGGCTACACCTTC.

The chain joins TRBV9 to TRBJ2-5, with 9 nucleotides matching TRBD2. V was clipped by 3 bases and J by 4 bases; unmatched bases: 10. The germline V gene encodes CDR1 SGDLS and CDR2 YYNGEE. CDR3 length equals 16 residues. CDR3 amino acids: CASSAALAGGSETQYF. The CDR3 DNA reads as TGTGCCAGCAGCGCCGCCCTGGCGGGGGGGTCAGAGACCCAGTACTTC. The variable domain in full, completed from reference TRBV9 and TRBJ2-5, reads DSGVTQTPKHLITATGQRVTLRCSPRSGDLSVYWYQQSLDQGLQFLIQYYNGEERAKGNILERFSAQQFPDLHSELNLSSLELGDSALYFCASSAALAGGSETQYFGPGTRLLVL.

The CDR3 here is CASSLYSYGYTF. The CDR3 DNA follows: TGTGCCAGCAGCCTCTACTCCTATGGCTACACCTTC. J is TRBJ1-2 and V is TRBV7-8, with D hard to call. The germline V and J ends were trimmed by 5 bases and 4 bases, with 8 bases remaining between them. The CDR3 contains 12 residues. Germline assignment: CDR1 SGHVS and CDR2 FQNEAQ.

The chain recombines TRBV3-1 (or the pseudogene TRBV3-2) with TRBJ1-6; no definite D call. There are 13 residues in the CDR3. The ends were cut back, 5 bases at V and 7 bases at J, with 9 bases in the middle. In germline, CDR1 is LGHDT, CDR2 YNNKEL (reference sequence). The CDR3 nucleotides read TGTGCCAGCAGCGGTAGTACCAATTCACCCCTCCACTTT. Translation gives CASSGSTNSPLHF.

V usage is TRBV27 and J usage is TRBJ2-6; TRBD2 matches 13 bases. This CDR3 spans 17 amino acids. V shed 6 bases and J 0 bases; nucleotides not matched to a gene: 2. Germline values: CDR1 MNHEY, CDR2 SMNVEV (reference sequence). In DNA, the CDR3 is TGTGCCAGCAGCGGACTAGCGGGGGCCTCTGGGGCCAACGTCCTGACTTTC. Residues: CASSGLAGASGANVLTF.

This rearrangement joins TRBV19 to TRBJ2-1; no clear D gene. Germline assignment: CDR1 LNHDA and CDR2 SQIVND (reference sequence). The CDR3 length is 15 residues. V was cut by 3 bases and J by 0 bases, with 9 bases left in between. Here the CDR3 DNA reads TGTGCCAGTAGTATCCGTGCGTACTCCTACAATGAGCAGTTCTTC. It codes for CASSIRAYSYNEQFF. Drawing the rest from reference TRBV19 and TRBJ2-1, the complete variable domain is DGGITQSPKYLFRKEGQNVTLSCEQNLNHDAMYWYRQDPGQGLRLIYYSQIVNDFQKGDIAEGYSVSREKKESFPLTVTSAQKNPTAFYLCASSIRAYSYNEQFFGPGTRLTVL.

V and J are TRBV3-1 (or the pseudogene TRBV3-2) and TRBJ1-5; D might be TRBD1 (5 bases). Germline CDR1 and CDR2: LGHDT and YNNKEL (reference sequence). V was cut by 4 bases and J by 5 bases, with 9 bases left in between. This CDR3 spans 13 amino acids. The CDR3 DNA reads as TGTGCCAGCAGCCGGGCGGGGGATCAGCCCCAGCATTTT. Translated: CASSRAGDQPQHF.

The V and J genes are TRBV9 and TRBJ2-3, with TRBD2 matching 12 bases. V lost 4 bases and J lost 6; bases outside the gene matches: 9. The germline CDR1 and CDR2 sequences are SGDLS and YYNGEE. This CDR3 has 16 residues. CDR3 bases: TGTGCCAGCAGCAAATCTAGCGGGGGGGTCTGGGATACGCAGTATTTT. Amino acids: CASSKSSGGVWDTQYF.

This clone was detected once. This rearrangement joins TRBV3-1 (or the pseudogene TRBV3-2) to TRBJ1-2; 11 bases are a match to TRBD1. CDR3 size: 13 residues. Per the germline V gene, CDR1 is LGHDT and CDR2 is YNNKEL (reference sequence). V dropped 4 bases and J dropped 7; count of bases not matched to a gene: 2. For the CDR3, the DNA is TGTGCCAGCAGCCGAGGACAGGGGGCTGGCTACACCTTC. Encoded protein: CASSRGQGAGYTF.

About this clone itself: At the DNA level, this CDR3 is encoded by other sequences in the same sample as well. The chain is built from TRBV9 and TRBJ2-1; TRBD2 might be the D (6 bases). The V gene's germline CDR1 is SGDLS and CDR2 YYNGEE. The CDR3 is 15 amino acids. Trimming removed 1 base from V and 0 bases from J, with 8 bases in between. CDR3 in DNA: TGTGCCAGCAGCGTACTCGGGAGCTCCTACAATGAGCAGTTCTTC. Protein sequence: CASSVLGSSYNEQFF.

The chain carries TRBV30 and TRBJ2-7, with D possibly matching TRBD1 (6 bases). Trimming removed 7 bases from V and 1 base from J, with 11 bases in between. The CDR3 extends over 12 amino acids. CDR1 is GTSNPN and CDR2 is SVGIG in the germline V gene (reference sequence). The CDR3 sequence: CALQGFSYEQYF. CDR3 DNA: TGTGCCTTACAGGGATTTTCCTACGAGCAGTACTTC. Complete variable domain (other parts from reference TRBV30 and TRBJ2-7): SQTIHQWPATLVQPVGSPLSLECTVEGTSNPNLYWYRQAAGRGLQLLFYSVGIGQISSEVPQNLSASRPQDRQFILSSKKLLLSDSGFYLCALQGFSYEQYFGPGTRLTVT.

This rearrangement joins TRBV10-2 to TRBJ1-5, with 7 positions matching TRBD1. This CDR3 has 13 amino acids. Per germline, CDR1 WSHSY and CDR2 SAAADI. Trimming cost V 9 bases and J 5 bases; bases outside gene matches: 7. In DNA form, the CDR3 reads TGCGCCAGTAGACAGGGCCTGGATCAGCCCCAGCATTTT. Its translation: CASRQGLDQPQHF.

The CDR3 nucleotides read TGTGCCAGCAGCCAAGGTAGGCTCAGTCCGGGAAAAGAGACCCAGTACTTC. Its translation: CASSQGRLSPGKETQYF. The chain has TRBV14 and TRBJ2-5, with a weak D call TRBD2 (5 bases). V shed 1 base and J shed 3 bases, with 18 bases lying between them. CDR1 is SGHDN and CDR2 is FVKESK in the germline V gene. The CDR3 is 17 amino acids.

The CDR3 protein is CASSSRTSVFYEQYF. The CDR3, as DNA: TGTGCCAGCAGTTCCAGGACTAGCGTGTTCTACGAGCAGTACTTC. The chain joins TRBV27 to TRBJ2-7; 9 nucleotides align to TRBD2. The CDR3 covers 15 residues. Germline V CDR1 and CDR2: MNHEY, SMNVEV (reference sequence). Unmatched junction bases numbered 7, after V lost 4 bases and J lost 3 bases.

This rearrangement joins TRBV5-5 to TRBJ1-2; the match to TRBD1 covers 10 bases. Per germline, CDR1 SGHKS and CDR2 YYEKEE (reference sequence). V was clipped by 2 bases and J by 0 bases; unmatched bases: 4. This CDR3 is 16 amino acids long. CDR3: CASSFTGQGTNYGYTF. The CDR3 nucleotides are TGTGCCAGCAGCTTTACGGGACAGGGGACTAACTATGGCTACACCTTC.

The chain combines TRBV5-6 with TRBJ1-4, with a weak D call TRBD1 (6 bases). Germline V lookup: CDR1 SGHDT, CDR2 YYEEEE. The CDR3 is made up of 15 amino acids. The ends were cut back, 4 bases at V and 8 bases at J, with 18 bases in the middle. This chain's CDR3 is CASSKFGGPGEKLFF. For the CDR3, the DNA is TGTGCCAGCAGCAAATTTGGGGGCCCGGGGGAAAAACTGTTTTTT. Combining the CDR3 with reference TRBV5-6 and TRBJ1-4 gives the whole variable domain DAGVTQSPTHLIKTRGQQVTLRCSPKSGHDTVSWYQQALGQGPQFIFQYYEEEERQRGNFPDRFSGHQFPNYSSELNVNALLLGDSALYLCASSKFGGPGEKLFFGSGTQLSVL.

The chain links TRBV19 to TRBJ1-1; D unresolved. V was cut by 7 bases and J by 2 bases, with 11 bases left in between. The germline V gene has CDR1 LNHDA and CDR2 SQIVND (reference sequence). The CDR3 sequence is 13 residues long. The CDR3 region has the DNA TGTGCCAGTAAATTGACACTTAACACTGAAGCTTTCTTT. As protein: CASKLTLNTEAFF.

The rearrangement links TRBV7-2 to TRBJ2-1; 7 bases align to TRBD1. The CDR3 runs to 16 residues. Trimming cost V 2 bases and J 1 base; bases outside gene matches: 5. Germline assignment: CDR1 SGHTA and CDR2 FQGNSA. The CDR3 DNA sequence: TGTGCCAGCAGCTTACAGTGGGACAGATCCTACAATGAGCAGTTCTTC. Translation gives CASSLQWDRSYNEQFF.

This clone has only a few counts. V is TRBV6-5 and J is TRBJ1-2, with TRBD1 as a possible D gene (6 bases). Germline CDR1 MNHEY, CDR2 SVGAGI. The V gene lost 7 bases and the J gene lost 10 bases, with 19 bases spanning the gap. The CDR3 extends over 13 amino acids. The DNA for the CDR3 is TGTGCCAGCACCACTACTGCAGGGGTCAACTACACCTTC. This sequence encodes CASTTTAGVNYTF.

The chain employs TRBV30 and TRBJ2-5, with unresolved D. The germline gives CDR1 GTSNPN, CDR2 SVGIG (reference sequence). Trimming removed 0 bases from V and 4 bases from J, with 9 bases in between. This CDR3 spans 13 amino acids. The chain's CDR3 is CAWSVKHLETQYF. As DNA, the CDR3 is TGTGCCTGGAGTGTCAAGCACCTAGAGACCCAGTACTTC. Together with reference TRBV30 and TRBJ2-5, the CDR3 gives the full variable domain: SQTIHQWPATLVQPVGSPLSLECTVEGTSNPNLYWYRQAAGRGLQLLFYSVGIGQISSEVPQNLSASRPQDRQFILSSKKLLLSDSGFYLCAWSVKHLETQYFGPGTRLLVL.

The chain uses TRBV9 and TRBJ2-4; 9 nucleotides align to TRBD1. Germline CDR1 SGDLS, CDR2 YYNGEE. Germline trimming cut 4 bases from V and 0 bases from J; bases unmatched to any gene: 8. This CDR3 region has 17 residues. As DNA, the CDR3 is TGTGCCAGCAGCCCGGGACAGGGATCCGTAGCCAAAAACATTCAGTACTTC. Its translation is CASSPGQGSVAKNIQYF.

The rearrangement links TRBV10-3 to TRBJ1-1, with 9 bases aligning to TRBD1. The CDR3 runs to 14 residues. V dropped 10 bases and J dropped 7; count of bases not matched to a gene: 13. Per the germline V gene, CDR1 is ENHRY and CDR2 is SYGVKD. The CDR3 reads CATKGEAGQGEAFF. The CDR3, as DNA: TGTGCCACCAAGGGGGAAGCGGGACAGGGTGAAGCTTTCTTT.

V usage is TRBV9 and J usage is TRBJ2-1, with a weak D call TRBD2 (6 bases). CDR3 size: 13 residues. CDR1 is SGDLS and CDR2 is YYNGEE in the germline V gene. Deletions cut 3 bases from V and 6 bases from J, with 10 bases between. CDR3 amino acids: CASSARLVNEQFF. The CDR3 DNA sequence: TGTGCCAGCAGCGCCAGACTAGTCAATGAGCAGTTCTTC.

The V gene is TRBV27, the J gene TRBJ1-2; D is perhaps TRBD1 (6 bases). Trimming took off 6 bases at V and 8 bases at J, with 13 bases between the two ends. The CDR3 spans 12 residues. Per germline, CDR1 MNHEY and CDR2 SMNVEV (reference sequence). The CDR3 sequence: CASRQGVFGYTF. The CDR3, as DNA: TGTGCCAGCAGACAGGGTGTCTTCGGCTACACCTTC.

V usage is TRBV7-8 and J usage is TRBJ2-7; TRBD2 might be the D (6 bases). Germline V gene data show CDR1 as SGHVS and CDR2 as FQNEAQ. Trimming shortened V by 2 bases and J by 0 bases, and 8 bases separated the two germline ends. The CDR3 consists of 14 residues. The CDR3 DNA follows: TGTGCCAGCAGCTTAACGCGGGACTCCTACGAGCAGTACTTC. Protein product: CASSLTRDSYEQYF. The full variable domain, with the rest looked up from reference TRBV7-8 and TRBJ2-7, is GAGVSQSPRYKVAKRGQDVALRCDPISGHVSLFWYQQALGQGPEFLTYFQNEAQLDKSGLPSDRFFAERPEGSVSTLKIQRTQQEDSAVYLCASSLTRDSYEQYFGPGTRLTVT.

The V call is TRBV2, the J call TRBJ1-5; maybe TRBD1 (6 bases). Germline CDR1 reads SNHLY; CDR2 reads FYNNEI. This CDR3 spans 14 amino acids. V gave up 3 bases and J gave up 5 bases, with 11 bases separating them. Here the CDR3 DNA reads TGTGCCAGCAGTGACGACAGGTACTATCAGCCCCAGCATTTT. Residues: CASSDDRYYQPQHF.